This is a list of T cell receptor beta chains from one sample in a study of T cells in localized non-small cell lung cancer. Profiled with immunoSEQ multiplex PCR; TCRdb holds only in-frame clones, not every one. This table has around 41,000 clones, 88% appearing once. The material sequenced was peripheral blood, taken before any cancer treatment. The receptors originated from a female donor over 55 with stage I squamous cell lung carcinoma. Each CDR3 is given with its conserved first and last residue. D genes are given only for firm matches.

cdr3_aa v_call d_call
CASSLEPERTEQYF TRBV5-1 .
CASSVGGQGHTDTQYF TRBV9 TRBD1
CASSYSRQGNTEAFF TRBV6-6 TRBD1
CASSPREETQYF TRBV18 .
CASSPKRGYNEQFF TRBV7-3 TRBD2
CASSLVRDSGFADTQYF TRBV7-9 .
CASSQDRSSGSYEQYF TRBV4-3 TRBD2
CASSLALTTASGANVLTF TRBV5-1 .
CAISGGLAGETQYF TRBV10-3 TRBD2
CASSQFTNTGELFF TRBV16 .
CASSLERVGGELFF TRBV5-4 .
CASSLGSRLAGNEQYF TRBV5-1 TRBD2
CASSPRETQYF TRBV7-2 .
CASSPRPPRYEQYF TRBV18 .
CASSSLAGVSEQYF TRBV7-2 TRBD2
CASRSPWNEQFF TRBV6-5 .
CASSFLASGSWETQYF TRBV5-8 TRBD2
CASLGGTPYEQYF TRBV27 .
CASGYSRDYGYTF TRBV2 .
CASSQAFVADTQYF TRBV4-3 .
CASSLSGRVGNIQYF TRBV7-9 .
CASSLEGASSLAQQYPEKLFF TRBV7-6 TRBD1
CASSLGLAGGLGETQYF TRBV5-4 TRBD2
CASSDPGAPSGANVLTF TRBV25-1 .
CASSLTYQETQYF TRBV5-1 .
CASSLERWGLVSGNTIYF TRBV7-2 .
CASSGTSGRAGEQFF TRBV10-1 TRBD2
CASSQPTGSGETQYF TRBV4-1 .
CASSTTGRGTEAFF TRBV19 .
CASSLALVGGPETQYF TRBV7-2 TRBD2
CASSADRSYEQYF TRBV18 .
CASSLEALASYTGELFF TRBV13 .
CASSSRLAGVMDTQYF TRBV7-3 TRBD2